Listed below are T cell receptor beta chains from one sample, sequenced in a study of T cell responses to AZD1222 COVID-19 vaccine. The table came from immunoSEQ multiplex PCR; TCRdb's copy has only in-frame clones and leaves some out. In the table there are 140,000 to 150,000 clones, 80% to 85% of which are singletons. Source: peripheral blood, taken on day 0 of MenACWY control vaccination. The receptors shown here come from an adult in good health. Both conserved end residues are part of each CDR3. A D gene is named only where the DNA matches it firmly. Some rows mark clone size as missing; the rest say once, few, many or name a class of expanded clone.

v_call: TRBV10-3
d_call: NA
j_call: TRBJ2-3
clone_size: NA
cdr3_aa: CAISAEAYGRTDTQYF
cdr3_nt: TGTGCCATCAGTGCTGAGGCTTATGGACGGACAGATACGCAGTATTTT

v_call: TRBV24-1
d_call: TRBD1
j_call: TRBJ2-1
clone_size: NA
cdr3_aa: CATSEPGTGGRAEQFF
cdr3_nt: TGTGCCACCAGTGAGCCCGGGACAGGGGGAAGAGCAGAGCAGTTCTTC

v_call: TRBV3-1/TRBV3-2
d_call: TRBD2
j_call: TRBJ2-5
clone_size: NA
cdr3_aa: CASRSAGQETQYF
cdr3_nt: TGTGCCAGCAGATCAGCGGGGCAAGAGACCCAGTACTTC

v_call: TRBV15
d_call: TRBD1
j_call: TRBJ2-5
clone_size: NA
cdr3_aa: CATSRDLGQGAGETQYF
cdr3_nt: TGTGCCACCAGCAGAGATCTGGGACAGGGGGCAGGAGAGACCCAGTACTTC

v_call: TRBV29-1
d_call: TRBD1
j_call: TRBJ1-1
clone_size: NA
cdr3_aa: CSVTGGFEAFF
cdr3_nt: TGCAGCGTGACAGGGGGCTTCGAAGCTTTCTTT

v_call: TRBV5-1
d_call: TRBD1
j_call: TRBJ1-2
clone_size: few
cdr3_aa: CASSLGAGTGGLIAF
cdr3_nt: TGCGCCAGCAGCTTAGGTGCCGGGACAGGGGGCTTAATCGCCTTC

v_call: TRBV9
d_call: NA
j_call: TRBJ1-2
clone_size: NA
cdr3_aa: CASTEGRGGGYTF
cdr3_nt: TGTGCCAGCACGGAGGGCAGGGGAGGCGGCTACACCTTC

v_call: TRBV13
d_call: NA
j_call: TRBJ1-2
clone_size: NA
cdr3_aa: CASSLGRNYGYTF
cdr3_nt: TGTGCCAGCAGCTTAGGGCGGAACTATGGCTACACCTTC

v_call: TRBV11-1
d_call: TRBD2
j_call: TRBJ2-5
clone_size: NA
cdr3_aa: CASSLSAGGYKETQYF
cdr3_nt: TGTGCCAGCAGCTTATCAGCGGGGGGGTACAAAGAGACCCAGTACTTC

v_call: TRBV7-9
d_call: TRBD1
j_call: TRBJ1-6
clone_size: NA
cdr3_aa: CATDTTGSNSPLHF
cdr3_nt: TGTGCCACCGACACGACAGGGAGCAATTCACCCCTCCACTTT

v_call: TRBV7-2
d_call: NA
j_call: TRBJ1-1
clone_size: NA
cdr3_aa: CASSYTSGAEAFF
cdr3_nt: TGTGCCAGCAGCTATACATCGGGGGCTGAAGCTTTCTTT

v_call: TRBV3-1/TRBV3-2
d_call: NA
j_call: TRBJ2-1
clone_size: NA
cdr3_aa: CASSYTNEQFF
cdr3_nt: TGTGCCAGCAGCTACACCAATGAGCAGTTCTTC

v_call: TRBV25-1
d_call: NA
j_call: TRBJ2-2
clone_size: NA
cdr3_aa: CASSENTGELFF
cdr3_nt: TGTGCCAGCAGTGAGAACACCGGGGAGCTGTTTTTT

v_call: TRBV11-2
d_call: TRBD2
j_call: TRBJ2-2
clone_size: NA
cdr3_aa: CASSLGVAGLRELFF
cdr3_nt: TGTGCCAGCAGCTTAGGGGTAGCGGGCCTCCGGGAGCTGTTTTTT

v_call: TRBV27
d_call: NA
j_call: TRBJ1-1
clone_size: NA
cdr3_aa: CASSLQGNTEAFF
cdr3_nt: TGTGCCAGCAGTTTACAGGGCAACACTGAAGCTTTCTTT

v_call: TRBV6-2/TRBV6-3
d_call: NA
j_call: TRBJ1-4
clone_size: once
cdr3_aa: CASSWGATNEKLFF
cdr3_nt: TGTGCCAGCAGTTGGGGGGCTACTAATGAAAAACTGTTTTTT

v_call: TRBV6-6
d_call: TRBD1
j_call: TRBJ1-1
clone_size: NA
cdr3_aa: CASLKGTENTEAFF
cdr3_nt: TGTGCCAGCCTAAAGGGGACAGAGAACACTGAAGCTTTCTTT

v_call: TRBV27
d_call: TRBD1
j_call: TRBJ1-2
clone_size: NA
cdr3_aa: CASSTYRGGYTF
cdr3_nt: TGTGCCAGCAGTACCTACAGGGGTGGCTACACCTTC

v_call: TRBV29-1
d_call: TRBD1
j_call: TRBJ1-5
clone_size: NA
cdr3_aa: CSVGQGGNQPQHF
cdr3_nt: TGCAGCGTCGGACAGGGGGGCAATCAGCCCCAGCATTTT

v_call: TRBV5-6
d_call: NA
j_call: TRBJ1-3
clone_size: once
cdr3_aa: CASSLGQRISGNTIYF
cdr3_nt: TGTGCCAGCAGCTTGGGGCAGAGAATCTCTGGAAACACCATATATTTT

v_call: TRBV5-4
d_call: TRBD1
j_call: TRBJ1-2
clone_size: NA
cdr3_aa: CASSLGQGEWGYTF
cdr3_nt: TGTGCCAGCAGCTTGGGACAGGGGGAGTGGGGCTACACCTTC

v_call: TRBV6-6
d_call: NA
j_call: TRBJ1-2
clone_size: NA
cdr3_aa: CASSYEEQKGYTF
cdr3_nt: TGTGCCAGCAGTTACGAGGAACAGAAGGGCTACACCTTC

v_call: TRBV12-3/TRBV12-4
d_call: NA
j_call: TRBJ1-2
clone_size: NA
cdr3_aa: CASSLQGYGYTF
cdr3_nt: TGTGCCAGCAGTCTTCAGGGATATGGCTACACCTTC

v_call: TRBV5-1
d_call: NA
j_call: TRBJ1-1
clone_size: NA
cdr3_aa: CASSPGGGGMNTEAFF
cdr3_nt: TGCGCCAGCAGCCCCGGGGGTGGGGGCATGAACACTGAAGCTTTCTTT

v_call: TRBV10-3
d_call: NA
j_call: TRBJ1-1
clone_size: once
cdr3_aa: CAIRPSGSRNTEAFF
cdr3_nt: TGTGCCATCAGGCCTTCCGGGAGCCGGAACACTGAAGCTTTCTTT

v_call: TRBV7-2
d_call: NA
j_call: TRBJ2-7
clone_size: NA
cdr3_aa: CASSLGLVYEQYF
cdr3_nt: TGTGCCAGCAGCTTAGGGCTAGTCTACGAGCAGTACTTC

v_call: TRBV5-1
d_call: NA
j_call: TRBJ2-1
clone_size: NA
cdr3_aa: CASSLAVSSSYNEQFF
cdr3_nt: TGCGCCAGCAGCTTGGCGGTATCTAGCTCCTACAATGAGCAGTTCTTC

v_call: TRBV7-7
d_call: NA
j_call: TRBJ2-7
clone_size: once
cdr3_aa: CASSFALEGEQYF
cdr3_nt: TGTGCCAGCAGCTTTGCGCTAGAGGGGGAGCAGTACTTC

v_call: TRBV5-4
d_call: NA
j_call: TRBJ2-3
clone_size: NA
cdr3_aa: CASSNPWSSEDNTQYF
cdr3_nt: TGTGCCAGCAGCAACCCGTGGAGTAGCGAAGATAATACGCAGTATTTT

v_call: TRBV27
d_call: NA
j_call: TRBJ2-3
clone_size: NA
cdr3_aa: CASSTYGGHTDTQYF
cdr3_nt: TGTGCCAGCAGTACATACGGGGGGCACACAGATACGCAGTATTTT

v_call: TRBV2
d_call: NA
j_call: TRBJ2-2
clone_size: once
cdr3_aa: CAGRQRNTGELFF
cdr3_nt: TGTGCCGGCAGACAGCGGAACACCGGGGAGCTGTTTTTT

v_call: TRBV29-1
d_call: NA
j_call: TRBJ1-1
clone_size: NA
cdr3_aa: CSVLSPRVTEAFF
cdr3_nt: TGCAGCGTCCTGTCCCCCCGGGTCACTGAAGCTTTCTTT

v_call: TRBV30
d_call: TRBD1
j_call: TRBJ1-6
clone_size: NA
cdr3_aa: CAWTGTVNSPLHF
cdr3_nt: TGTGCCTGGACCGGGACAGTCAATTCACCCCTCCACTTT